This T cell receptor beta chain is drawn from a study of regulatory T cells in long-lasting Graves disease (dated by TCRdb to the early 2020s). In the study overall: Persistent Graves' disease was defined as antithyroid drug treatment for over 5 years with persistently positive TSH receptor autoantibodies. In the clinical cohort, patients with persistent Graves' disease had used antithyroid drugs for an average of roughly ten years. The study took place in China and was registered as a clinical trial. A total of about 33 samples underwent TCR sequencing, from about 13 patients with persistent Graves' disease and 20 or so patients with newly diagnosed Graves' disease. Patients with persistent Graves' disease were compared with patients with newly diagnosed Graves' disease using TCR sequencing and RNA sequencing of peripheral blood.

Receptor libraries were prepared by multiplex PCR. The run used an Illumina HiSeq 4000. To build TCR beta libraries, CDR3 regions were amplified by Arm-PCR using iRepertoire HTBI primers. PCR products were gel purified before sequencing. On the authors' methods: Across samples, around 58 TRBV and 15 or so TRBJ segments were identified and used for gene usage analysis of CDR3 amino acid clonotypes. COPE and FqMerger were used to merge the filtered high-quality paired reads into contigs. BLAST was used to align contigs to IMGT TRBV, TRBD and TRBJ reference genes, with CDR3 defined following IMGT. Highly expanded clones were defined as clonotypes with a frequency above 0.1%. Shannon entropy was used to measure repertoire diversity, and the Gini coefficient was used to measure V-J evenness. A clonotype found in more than one individual was treated as public. TCRdb reran the public reads through fastp at Q25 and MiXCR, keeping productive beta chains. Rows merge per CDR3 protein into single entries with the most common DNA and genes. The V and J calls come from TCRdb's annotation, not from the publication. Here the sample has 350,000 to 450,000 distinct CDR3 sequences; less than 25% occur a single time. The leading ten clones occupy 20% of the sample.

This clonotype appeared a few times. Its antigen remains undetermined. No much larger clone is present one base from it, and per-base qualities are unavailable. What the authors observed across the whole study: Compared with newly diagnosed patients, patients with persistent Graves' disease had lower TCR Shannon entropy and fewer highly expanded clones, which suggests clonal expansion. Only the TCR beta chain was sequenced and analyzed. TRBV28, TRBJ1-2 and TRBJ2-5 were preferentially used in persistent disease, while TRBV20-1 and TRBJ2-1 were favored in newly diagnosed disease. The small sample size was acknowledged by the authors as a limitation that may reduce accuracy. Patients with persistent disease shared more public clonotypes (over 2,500) than newly diagnosed patients did (more than 900). Only peripheral blood was studied, because thyroid tissue, the primary lesion, was inaccessible.

Trimming removed 6 bases from V and 1 base from J, leaving 19 bases between the germline ends. The CDR3 numbers 16 residues from cysteine through phenylalanine. The retained sequence is limited to the CDR3, 48 bases, with the frame set at the first base. From a lookup of the germline V gene, CDR1 and CDR2 are MNHNS and SASEGT. This specimen's time point label, interpreted: persistent/refractory GD, antithyroid drugs over 5 years with positive TRAb. RNA was extracted from PBMCs in TRIzol for both TCR sequencing and RNA sequencing. The diagnosis of Graves' disease was made according to American Thyroid Association guidelines. Patients were recruited from an endocrinology department in Xi'an, China. Each patient gave about 10 milliliters of peripheral blood, collected in an EDTA anticoagulant tube. Ficoll Paque Plus density gradient separation was used to isolate PBMCs, and no additional T cell sorting was done. An Agilent 2100 Bioanalyzer and agarose gel were used to check RNA quality, and a NanoDrop 2000 was used to measure RNA concentration.

The rearranged segments are TRBV6-1 and TRBJ2-7; the D segment could be TRBD2, given 5 matching bases. This clonotype was obtained from a female donor with Graves disease. The input for sequencing was peripheral blood mononuclear cells (PBMCs), taken when the disease was refractory, from a patient treated with antithyroid drugs. The sequenced DNA: TGTGCCAGCAGCCGAGAGATCTCGGGGATTTCCTACGAGCAGTACTTC. It codes for CASSREISGISYEQYF.